This paragraph covers one T cell receptor beta chain sequence. This clone appeared a few times. Its antigen is not yet known. Base qualities are not provided; no much larger clone lies one nucleotide away. The CDR3, from cysteine to phenylalanine, totals 16 residues. This entry keeps only the CDR3 DNA: 48 bases, framed from base 1. According to the germline V gene, CDR1 reads SNHLY and CDR2 reads FYNNEI. At the junction V is shortened by 6 bases and J by 4 bases; bases outside the gene matches: 12. TCRbeta CDR3 regions were amplified from genomic DNA by means of the immunoSEQ Assay, a bias-controlled multiplex PCR. The original methods were these. The number of nucleated cells in each sample was estimated from the amplification of reference gene primers within the assay. Sequence reads were collapsed and filtered to measure the absolute abundance of every unique TCRbeta CDR3 rearrangement. For each sample, productive Simpson clonality was calculated by taking the square root of Simpson's diversity index across productive rearrangements. The clones in this table, taken by TCRdb from immuneACCESS, are in-frame only. Not every clone is retained; where verified, under half of the shortfall comes from an unresolved V gene, and the cause of the rest is unknown. V and J calls and clone size are copied from that table; D and trimming were computed from the DNA. The sample yields some 71,000 clones; nearly 90% were counted once. The ten largest clones capture roughly 4.8% of the sample.

Collaborating institutions collected whole blood in K2EDTA tubes following their own protocols. For TCRbeta analysis, collaborators shipped samples as frozen whole blood, isolated PBMCs, or DNA extracted from either of those sample types. This sample is drawn from a study of blood T cell repertoires in COVID-19 (dated by TCRdb to 2018 to 2020). Context from the whole study: Samples from collaborators originated in the United States, Italy and Spain and spanned both the acute and convalescent phases of COVID-19. Subjects who had been exposed to COVID-19, were actively infected with it, or had recovered from it provided the deeply sampled blood TCRbeta repertoires that made up the dataset. Where available, HLA class I and class II types were obtained from metadata supplied by the sample provider rather than from assay-based typing. The prospective study material was composed of cDNA or gDNA derived from T cells, B-cell-depleted T cells, or PBMCs. A freely available public database, intended as a resource for researchers studying the immune response to SARS-CoV-2, is where the repertoires were released. Sample metadata almost always included a de-identified subject ID, COVID-19 status, age in years and sex. Samples were obtained from the ongoing ImmuneRACE study (first 160 participants) and from about 1,300 subjects provided by 6 global collaborators.

What the research found in general, with its limitations: How much clinical and demographic metadata was included differed by source and by participant, and the metadata was provided uncurated.

The sequencing sample was made of peripheral blood. The sequence was obtained from a man aged 50-59 years with acute or convalescent COVID-19. The sequence is built from TRBV2 and TRBJ2-5; a stretch of 9 junction bases matches TRBD2. The CDR3 protein sequence reads: CASSGAAGGVGETQYF. The nucleotide sequence is given as TGTGCCAGCAGCGGGGCAGCGGGAGGAGTGGGAGAGACCCAGTACTTC.